Detailed here is one T cell receptor beta chain. The target antigen is unknown. Repertoires were generated with immunoSEQ multiplex PCR, while TCRdb's copy carries only in-frame clones and drops some. The data show 100,000 to 150,000 clones, with about four fifths seen just once and around 3% held by the top ten. The time point denotes: baseline pretreatment blood. The treatment denotes: 15 Gy SBRT to primary tumor, nephrectomy 4 weeks later. The tumor was a clear cell renal cell carcinoma. This record belongs to a study of radiation and T cells in renal cell carcinoma. Study summary: Nephrectomy followed 15 Gy stereotactic body radiation by 4 weeks.

Study-wide findings and caveats: Without pretreatment biopsies, baseline tumor clonotype presence was undetermined. From baseline, blood top tumor clonotypes peaked at 2 weeks post-radiation.

The CDR3 runs 11 residues. Per the germline V gene, CDR1 is SQVTM and CDR2 is ANQGSEA. Trimming pared 7 bases from V and 4 bases from J, leaving 7 bases between. The V and J genes are TRBV29-1 and TRBJ2-2; D is undetermined. Sequencing used blood, obtained from a patient whose treatment included radiotherapy and nephrectomy. This sequence was found in an older woman with renal cell carcinoma. CDR3 protein: CSAAITGELFF. The CDR3 DNA follows: TGCAGCGCTGCGATCACCGGGGAGCTGTTTTTT.